Sequencing of this T cell receptor (beta chain) was carried out in a study of T cell responses to AZD1222 COVID-19 vaccine. Study-level points and caveats: Spike-specific TCR breadth and depth rose after two AZD1222 doses. Females made up more of the donors, who were largely white British, and clonal diversity may have come out too low.

About this clone: Antigen: not known.

Method: immunoSEQ multiplex PCR; TCRdb's copy keeps in-frame clones and lacks some. The sample contains 25,000 to 35,000 clones, 93% of which appear only once. Source: peripheral blood, taken on day 0 of AZD1222 vaccination. This clonotype originated in an adult in good health.

The CDR3 region has the DNA TGTGCCAGCAGATTTACTAGCGGGAGCCACAATGAGCAGTTCTTC. This codes for CASRFTSGSHNEQFF. The chain links TRBV7-8 to TRBJ2-1, with 11 bases identical to TRBD2. Germline loops: CDR1 SGHVS, CDR2 FQNEAQ. Trimming removed 6 bases from V and 5 bases from J; junction bases left unmatched: 6. This CDR3 region has 15 residues. Using reference TRBV7-8 and TRBJ2-1 for the parts outside the CDR3, the full variable domain is GAGVSQSPRYKVAKRGQDVALRCDPISGHVSLFWYQQALGQGPEFLTYFQNEAQLDKSGLPSDRFFAERPEGSVSTLKIQRTQQEDSAVYLCASRFTSGSHNEQFFGPGTRLTVL.